The next 6 T cell receptor beta chains were all read from a single sample in a study of OX40 agonist ivuxolimab in advanced cancers. Clones were sequenced by immunoSEQ multiplex PCR, and TCRdb holds only the in-frame ones, with some missing. This table holds under 40,000 clones, about four fifths found once. The material was CD4+ or CD8+ T cells sorted from blood, obtained in a trial of the OX40 agonist ivuxolimab. These receptors all come from an adult with an advanced solid tumor such as melanoma, head and neck, liver or kidney cancer.

This clone was detected only once. This chain links TRBV18 with TRBJ2-5; D is ambiguous. Germline lookup yields CDR1 KGHSH and CDR2 LQKENI. V was pared by 2 bases and J by 1 base, with 5 bases between. The CDR3 is 13 amino acids. CDR3 in DNA: TGTGCCAGCTCACCAGTAAGCCAAGAGACCCAGTACTTC. Translated: CASSPVSQETQYF.

In this sample, this clone turned up a few times. This sequence joins TRBV27 and TRBJ2-2; D is unclear. This CDR3 has 12 residues. Between the trimmed V and J ends, which lost 4 bases and 4 bases, there was a span of 4 bases. Per germline, CDR1 MNHEY and CDR2 SMNVEV (reference sequence). This CDR3 is CASSYSTGELFF. The CDR3 DNA follows: TGTGCCAGCAGTTACAGCACCGGGGAGCTGTTTTTT.

This rearrangement joins TRBV5-8 to TRBJ2-6; 9 bases agree with TRBD1. V gave up 0 bases and J gave up 2 bases; unmatched junction bases: 3. Germline-derived CDR1 and CDR2 are SGHTS and YDEGEE. This CDR3 spans 17 amino acids. CDR3 coding DNA: TGTGCCAGCAGCTTGGACTACAGGGGGCCTGGGGCCAACGTCCTGACTTTC. Translated: CASSLDYRGPGANVLTF.

The chain has TRBV9 and TRBJ2-2; D possibly corresponds to TRBD2 (6 bases). Between the trimmed V and J ends, which lost 5 bases and 2 bases, there was a span of 19 bases. The CDR3 sequence is 17 residues long. Germline V gene lookup returns CDR1 SGDLS and CDR2 YYNGEE. The DNA for the CDR3 is TGTGCCAGCAGTGCCCCCGGGAGTCGACGAAACACCGGGGAGCTGTTTTTT. Protein sequence: CASSAPGSRRNTGELFF. Looking up the rest from reference TRBV9 and TRBJ2-2 gives the full variable domain: DSGVTQTPKHLITATGQRVTLRCSPRSGDLSVYWYQQSLDQGLQFLIQYYNGEERAKGNILERFSAQQFPDLHSELNLSSLELGDSALYFCASSAPGSRRNTGELFFGEGSRLTVL.

This chain links TRBV7-9 with TRBJ1-5, with TRBD1 identical over 7 bases. Germline V gene sequence: CDR1 SEHNR, CDR2 FQNEAQ (reference sequence). The CDR3 has 16 residues. V was pared by 5 bases and J by 6 bases, with 13 bases of the junction left unmatched. The CDR3 loop reads CASSPLTGVKAQPQHF. CDR3 coding DNA: TGTGCCAGCAGCCCCCTAACAGGGGTGAAGGCTCAGCCCCAGCATTTT.

The CDR3 is CASSLQEQGEKLFF. The CDR3, as DNA: TGCGCCAGCAGCCTCCAGGAGCAGGGGGAAAAACTGTTTTTT. The rearrangement links TRBV4-1 to TRBJ1-4, with D possibly matching TRBD1 (6 bases). Germline V gene data show CDR1 as MGHRA and CDR2 as YSYEKL. V lost 4 bases, J lost 8 bases, and 14 bases lay in between. CDR3 length equals 14 residues.